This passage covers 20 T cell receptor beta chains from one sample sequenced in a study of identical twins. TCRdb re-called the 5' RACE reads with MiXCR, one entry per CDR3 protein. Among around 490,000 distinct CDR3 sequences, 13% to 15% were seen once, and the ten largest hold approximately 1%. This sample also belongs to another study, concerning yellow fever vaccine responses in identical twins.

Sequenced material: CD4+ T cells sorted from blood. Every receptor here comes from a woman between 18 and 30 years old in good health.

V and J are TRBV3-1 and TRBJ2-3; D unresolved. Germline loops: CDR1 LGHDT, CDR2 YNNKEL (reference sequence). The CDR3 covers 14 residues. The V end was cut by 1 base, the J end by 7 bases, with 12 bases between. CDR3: CASSQAPIGNTQYF. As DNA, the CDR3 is TGTGCCAGCAGCCAAGCCCCAATAGGCAATACGCAGTATTTT.

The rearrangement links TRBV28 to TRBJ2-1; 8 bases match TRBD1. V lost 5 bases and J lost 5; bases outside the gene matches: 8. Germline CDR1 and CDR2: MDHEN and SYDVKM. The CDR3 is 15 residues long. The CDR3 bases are TGTGCCAGCAGTCCCCCCCGGGGACAGGACAATGAGCAGTTCTTC. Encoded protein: CASSPPRGQDNEQFF.

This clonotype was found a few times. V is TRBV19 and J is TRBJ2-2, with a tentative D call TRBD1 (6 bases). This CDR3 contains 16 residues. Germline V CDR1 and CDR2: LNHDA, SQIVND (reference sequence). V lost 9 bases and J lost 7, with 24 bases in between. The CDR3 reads CASTSPGQVGSGELFF. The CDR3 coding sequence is TGTGCCAGCACCTCCCCGGGACAAGTAGGCAGCGGGGAGCTGTTTTTT.

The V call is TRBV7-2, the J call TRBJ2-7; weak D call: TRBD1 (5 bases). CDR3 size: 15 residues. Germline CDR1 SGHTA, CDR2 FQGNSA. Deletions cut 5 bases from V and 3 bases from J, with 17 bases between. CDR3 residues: CASSLQPFDSYEQYF. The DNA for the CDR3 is TGTGCCAGCAGCCTACAACCCTTTGACAGCTACGAGCAGTACTTC.

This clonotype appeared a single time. The CDR3 region has the DNA TGCAGTGCTAGGGCAGGGAGGGAGACCCAGTACTTC. It yields the protein CSARAGRETQYF. V usage is TRBV20-1 and J usage is TRBJ2-5, with D maybe TRBD2 (6 bases). CDR1 and CDR2 (germline): DFQATT, SNEGSKA (reference sequence). The CDR3 spans 12 residues. Trimming left V 3 bases short and J 5 bases short, with 10 bases between.

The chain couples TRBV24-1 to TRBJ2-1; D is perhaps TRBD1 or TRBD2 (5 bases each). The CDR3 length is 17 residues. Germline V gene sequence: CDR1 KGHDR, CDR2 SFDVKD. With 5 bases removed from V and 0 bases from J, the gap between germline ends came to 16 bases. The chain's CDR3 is CATSAKQGPSSYNEQFF. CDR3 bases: TGTGCCACCAGTGCCAAGCAGGGACCCTCCTCCTACAATGAGCAGTTCTTC.

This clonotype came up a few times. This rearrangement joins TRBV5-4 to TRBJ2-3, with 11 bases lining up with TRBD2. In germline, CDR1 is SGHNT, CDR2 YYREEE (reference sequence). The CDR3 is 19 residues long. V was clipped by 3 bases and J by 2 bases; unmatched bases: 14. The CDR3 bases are TGTGCCAGCAGCTCACCTGTAGCGGGAGGGCCCCAATACACAGATACGCAGTATTTT. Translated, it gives CASSSPVAGGPQYTDTQYF.

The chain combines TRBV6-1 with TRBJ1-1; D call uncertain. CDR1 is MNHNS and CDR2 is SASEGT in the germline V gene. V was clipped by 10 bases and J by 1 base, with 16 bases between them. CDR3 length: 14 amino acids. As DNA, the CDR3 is TGTGCCACCAAACGGAGGGTGAAGAACACTGAAGCTTTCTTT. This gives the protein CATKRRVKNTEAFF.

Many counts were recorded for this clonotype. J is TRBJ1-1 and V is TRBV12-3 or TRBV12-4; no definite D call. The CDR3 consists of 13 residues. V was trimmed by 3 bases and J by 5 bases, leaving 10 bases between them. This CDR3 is CASSFGMGTEAFF. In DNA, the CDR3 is TGTGCCAGCAGTTTCGGGATGGGAACTGAAGCTTTCTTT.

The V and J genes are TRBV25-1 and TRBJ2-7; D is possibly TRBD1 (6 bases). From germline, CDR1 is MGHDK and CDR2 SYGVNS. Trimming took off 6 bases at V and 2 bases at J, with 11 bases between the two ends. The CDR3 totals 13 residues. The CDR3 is CASRTGKPYEQYF. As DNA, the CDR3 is TGTGCCAGCAGAACAGGGAAACCCTACGAGCAGTACTTC.

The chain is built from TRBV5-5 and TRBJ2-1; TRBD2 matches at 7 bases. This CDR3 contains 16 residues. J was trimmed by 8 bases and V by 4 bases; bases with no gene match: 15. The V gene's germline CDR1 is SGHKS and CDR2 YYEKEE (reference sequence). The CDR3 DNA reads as TGTGCCAGCAGCCCGGATCTTGGCGGGAGTAGGTATGAGCAGTTCTTC. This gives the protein CASSPDLGGSRYEQFF.

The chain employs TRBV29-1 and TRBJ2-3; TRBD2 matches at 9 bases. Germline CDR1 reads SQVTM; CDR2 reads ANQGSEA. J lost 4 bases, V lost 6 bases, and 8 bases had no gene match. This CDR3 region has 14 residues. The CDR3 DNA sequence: TGCAGCGTCTGGGGTAGCGGGAGATCAGATACGCAGTATTTT. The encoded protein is CSVWGSGRSDTQYF.

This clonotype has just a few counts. CDR3 bases: TGTGCCAGCAGTGAAGCGTTCGTTAACACCGGGGAGCTGTTTTTT. This sequence encodes CASSEAFVNTGELFF. The chain carries TRBV6-1 and TRBJ2-2; D is unclear. CDR1 and CDR2 from the germline V gene are MNHNS and SASEGT. This CDR3 is built from 15 residues. V lost 0 bases and J 2 bases, leaving 7 bases between the germline ends.

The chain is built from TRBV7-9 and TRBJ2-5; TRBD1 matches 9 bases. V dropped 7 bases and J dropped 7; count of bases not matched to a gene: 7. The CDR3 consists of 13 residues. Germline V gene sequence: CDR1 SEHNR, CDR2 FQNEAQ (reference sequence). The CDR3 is CASTSETGGTQYF. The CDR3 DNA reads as TGTGCCAGCACCTCAGAGACAGGGGGGACCCAGTACTTC.

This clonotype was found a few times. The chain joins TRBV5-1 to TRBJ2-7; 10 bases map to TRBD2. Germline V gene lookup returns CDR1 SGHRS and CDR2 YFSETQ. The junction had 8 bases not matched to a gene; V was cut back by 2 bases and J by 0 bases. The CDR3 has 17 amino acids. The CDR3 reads CASSFSSGGPGSYEQYF. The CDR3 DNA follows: TGCGCCAGCAGCTTCTCTAGCGGGGGTCCGGGCTCCTACGAGCAGTACTTC.

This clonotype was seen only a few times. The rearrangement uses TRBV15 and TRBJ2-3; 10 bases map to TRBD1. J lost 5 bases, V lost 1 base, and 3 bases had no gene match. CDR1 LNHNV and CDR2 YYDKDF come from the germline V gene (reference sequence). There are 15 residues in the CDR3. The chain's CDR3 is CATSRGQGAEDTQYF. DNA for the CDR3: TGTGCCACCAGCAGAGGACAGGGGGCGGAAGATACGCAGTATTTT.

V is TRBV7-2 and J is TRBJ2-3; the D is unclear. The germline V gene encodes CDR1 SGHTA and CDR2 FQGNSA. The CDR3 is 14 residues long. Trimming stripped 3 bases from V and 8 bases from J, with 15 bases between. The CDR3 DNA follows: TGTGCCAGCAGCTTCGGCGATCTAGGGCGTACGCAGTATTTT. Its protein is CASSFGDLGRTQYF.

The CDR3 bases are TGTGCCAGCCCCCCAGGGAGGGGACAGGCATTCATGAACACTGAAGCTTTCTTT. The encoded protein is CASPPGRGQAFMNTEAFF. The V call is TRBV28, the J call TRBJ1-1, with 8 bases matching TRBD1. V lost 8 bases, J lost 0 bases, and 17 bases stayed unmatched. The CDR3 is 18 residues long. Germline CDR1 MDHEN, CDR2 SYDVKM.

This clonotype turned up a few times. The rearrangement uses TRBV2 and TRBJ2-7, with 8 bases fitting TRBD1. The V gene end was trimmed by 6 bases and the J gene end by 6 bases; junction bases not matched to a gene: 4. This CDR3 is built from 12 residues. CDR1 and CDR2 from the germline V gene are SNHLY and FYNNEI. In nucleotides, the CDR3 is TGTGCCAGCAGGACAGGGGTTCGCGAGCAGTACTTC. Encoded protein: CASRTGVREQYF.

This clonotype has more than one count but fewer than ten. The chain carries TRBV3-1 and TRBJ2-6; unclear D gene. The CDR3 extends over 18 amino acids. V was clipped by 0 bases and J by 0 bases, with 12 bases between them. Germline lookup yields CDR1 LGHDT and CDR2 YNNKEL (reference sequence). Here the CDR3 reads CASSQEMAGTSGANVLTF. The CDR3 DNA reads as TGTGCCAGCAGCCAAGAAATGGCAGGCACCTCTGGGGCCAACGTCCTGACTTTC.